The 29 T cell receptor beta chains in this list originate from one sample, sequenced in a study of CD8 T cells in Susac syndrome. When the RNA was reverse transcribed, random hexamers were used with an input of about 0.5 to 1 ug. Each CDR3 protein is one row after TCRdb ran MiXCR on the immunoSEQ multiplex PCR reads. Among 250,000 to 300,000 distinct CDR3 sequences, approximately 85% were seen once, and the ten largest hold 0.21%. The sequenced sample was CD8+ T cells from PBMCs. These receptors were taken from a human donor with multiple sclerosis.

This chain uses TRBV7-9 with TRBJ1-5; tentatively, D is TRBD1 (5 bases). Germline-derived CDR1 and CDR2 are SEHNR and FQNEAQ (reference sequence). V gave up 1 base and J gave up 4 bases, with 8 bases separating them. The CDR3 is 14 residues long. The CDR3 region has the DNA TGTGCCAGCAGCTTAGAGGGGATTAATCAGCCCCAGCATTTT. Translation: CASSLEGINQPQHF.

The chain links TRBV28 to TRBJ2-7; D is unclear. The CDR3 has 11 residues. CDR1 and CDR2 from the germline V gene are MDHEN and SYDVKM. V was trimmed by 5 bases and J by 4 bases, leaving 6 bases between them. CDR3 residues: CASSGDYEQYF. CDR3 nucleotide sequence: TGTGCCAGCAGTGGAGATTACGAGCAGTACTTC.

The chain carries TRBV29-1 and TRBJ2-1; tentatively, D is TRBD2 (5 bases). Germline CDR1 reads SQVTM; CDR2 reads ANQGSEA. The CDR3 is 13 amino acids. Trimming took off 5 bases at V and 4 bases at J, with 12 bases between the two ends. Written as DNA, the CDR3 is TGCAGCGTTAGAAGCGGAGTTTACAATGAGCAGTTCTTC. It specifies CSVRSGVYNEQFF.

The chain couples TRBV28 to TRBJ1-5, with unresolved D. Trimming cost V 1 base and J 3 bases, with 10 bases left between them. The CDR3 is made up of 15 amino acids. CDR1 and CDR2 from the germline V gene are MDHEN and SYDVKM. CDR3 loop: CASSLLPLANQPQHF. CDR3 DNA: TGTGCCAGCAGTTTATTACCCCTGGCCAATCAGCCCCAGCATTTT.

The CDR3 nucleotides read TGCAGTGCTAGAGATCTTGACAGGGGGAATCAGCCCCAGCATTTT. Encoded protein: CSARDLDRGNQPQHF. The J gene is TRBJ1-5, the V gene TRBV20-1, with 9 positions matching TRBD1. The CDR3 length is 15 residues. The germline V gene encodes CDR1 DFQATT and CDR2 SNEGSKA (reference sequence). V gave up 0 bases and J gave up 4 bases; unmatched junction bases: 4.

V usage is TRBV12-3 or TRBV12-4 and J usage is TRBJ2-7; 9 bases agree with TRBD2. V lost 4 bases, J lost 2 bases, and 9 bases stayed unmatched. The CDR3 runs to 16 residues. Here the CDR3 reads CASSSHGSGGTYEQYF. Here the CDR3 DNA reads TGTGCCAGCAGTTCCCATGGTAGCGGGGGCACCTACGAGCAGTACTTC.

CDR3 loop: CATSDFTGPQHF. Here the CDR3 DNA reads TGTGCCACCAGTGATTTCACAGGGCCCCAGCATTTT. This chain connects TRBV24-1 to TRBJ1-5; maybe TRBD1 (5 bases). The germline V gene encodes CDR1 KGHDR and CDR2 SFDVKD. Trimming pared 1 base from V and 9 bases from J, leaving 6 bases between. The length of the CDR3 is 12 residues.

The CDR3 is CASSSGTYSYEQYF. DNA for the CDR3: TGTGCCAGCTCTAGCGGGACCTACTCCTACGAGCAGTACTTC. V usage is TRBV2 and J usage is TRBJ2-7; 9 bases align to TRBD2. Germline CDR1 reads SNHLY; CDR2 reads FYNNEI. The CDR3 spans 14 residues. The V gene end was trimmed by 8 bases and the J gene end by 0 bases; junction bases not matched to a gene: 5.

This chain connects TRBV9 to TRBJ2-7, with TRBD2 matching 9 bases. The V gene end was trimmed by 0 bases and the J gene end by 6 bases; junction bases not matched to a gene: 4. The CDR3 consists of 14 residues. Per the germline V gene, CDR1 is SGDLS and CDR2 is YYNGEE. The DNA for the CDR3 is TGTGCCAGCAGCGTAGGTAGCGGGAGAGGCGAGCAGTACTTC. It translates to CASSVGSGRGEQYF.

The rearrangement links TRBV28 to TRBJ2-2; D remains ambiguous. Germline lookup yields CDR1 MDHEN and CDR2 SYDVKM. The V end lost 9 bases, the J end lost 8 bases, and 10 bases lay between the germline ends. The CDR3 loop spans 11 amino acids. Written as DNA, the CDR3 is TGTGCCAGGGAGCTCGGGGGGGAGCTGTTTTTT. Translating it yields CARELGGELFF.

This clonotype occurred a few times. The chain recombines TRBV12-3 or TRBV12-4 with TRBJ2-7; possibly TRBD2 for D (5 bases). V was cut by 6 bases and J by 2 bases, with 11 bases left in between. This CDR3 is 13 amino acids long. The CDR3 here is CASSQLVPYEQYF. The CDR3 coding sequence is TGTGCCAGCAGCCAACTAGTTCCCTACGAGCAGTACTTC.

The J gene is TRBJ2-7, the V gene TRBV5-6, with 8 bases that match TRBD2. This CDR3 comprises 18 residues. Germline-derived CDR1 and CDR2 are SGHDT and YYEEEE. Germline trimming cut 0 bases from V and 5 bases from J; bases unmatched to any gene: 16. CDR3 nucleotides: TGTGCCAGCAGCTTGGCCTCAACTATACCAGCGGGAGCCCACGAGCAGTACTTC. Translating it yields CASSLASTIPAGAHEQYF.

The chain is built from TRBV6-5 and TRBJ1-5; TRBD1 is a possible D gene (5 bases). CDR1 is MNHEY, CDR2 SVGAGI, per germline. The V gene lost 4 bases and the J gene lost 4 bases, with 17 bases spanning the gap. The CDR3 consists of 16 residues. The CDR3 region has the DNA TGTGCCAGCAGTTCCCGCAGGGCGGCGGGAAATCAGCCCCAGCATTTT. Amino acids: CASSSRRAAGNQPQHF.

This chain connects TRBV6-5 to TRBJ2-7, with D maybe TRBD2 (5 bases). Trimming removed 6 bases from V and 2 bases from J, with 14 bases in between. CDR3 size: 14 residues. Germline V gene data show CDR1 as MNHEY and CDR2 as SVGAGI. The CDR3 DNA reads as TGTGCCAGCAGACCCTACAGCGGCCCCTACGAGCAGTACTTC. Translated: CASRPYSGPYEQYF.

This chain links TRBV29-1 with TRBJ1-2, with 7 bases that match TRBD1. The germline gives CDR1 SQVTM, CDR2 ANQGSEA. J was trimmed by 4 bases and V by 6 bases; bases with no gene match: 5. CDR3 size: 12 residues. The CDR3 protein is CSVPGQRYGYTF. The CDR3 nucleotides read TGCAGCGTCCCGGGACAGCGCTATGGCTACACCTTC.

The chain recombines TRBV19 with TRBJ1-4; D remains unclear. Germline V lookup: CDR1 LNHDA, CDR2 SQIVND (reference sequence). The CDR3 is 12 residues long. The ends were cut back, 7 bases at V and 6 bases at J, with 9 bases in the middle. The CDR3 reads CASNEGDEKLFF. CDR3 DNA sequence: TGTGCCAGTAACGAGGGAGATGAAAAACTGTTTTTT. Based on the CDR3 plus reference TRBV19 and TRBJ1-4, the full variable domain is DGGITQSPKYLFRKEGQNVTLSCEQNLNHDAMYWYRQDPGQGLRLIYYSQIVNDFQKGDIAEGYSVSREKKESFPLTVTSAQKNPTAFYLCASNEGDEKLFFGSGTQLSVL.

The chain combines TRBV27 with TRBJ2-1; D is perhaps TRBD2 (6 bases). The CDR3 extends over 15 amino acids. V lost 7 bases to trimming and J lost 4 bases, with 17 bases between them. Looked up from germline, CDR1 is MNHEY and CDR2 is SMNVEV (reference sequence). CDR3 nucleotides: TGTGCCAGCACCCTAACCGGGACTGAATACAATGAGCAGTTCTTC. It translates to CASTLTGTEYNEQFF.

This chain connects TRBV18 to TRBJ1-5; D gene ambiguous. The CDR3 has 14 residues. Trimming removed 2 bases at V and 2 bases at J, with 7 bases between. Germline V CDR1 and CDR2: KGHSH, LQKENI. The CDR3 region is CASSPATRNQPQHF. The CDR3 DNA reads as TGTGCCAGCTCACCAGCGACCCGCAATCAGCCCCAGCATTTT.

The genes are TRBV13 and TRBJ1-2, with D possibly TRBD1 on 6 matching bases. The ends were cut back, 1 base at V and 4 bases at J, with 16 bases in the middle. Germline CDR1 and CDR2: PRHDT and FYEKMQ (reference sequence). This CDR3 spans 16 amino acids. CDR3 coding DNA: TGTGCCAGCAGCTTAGAAGGGACAAGAGGATTCTATGGCTACACCTTC. It yields the protein CASSLEGTRGFYGYTF.

The J gene is TRBJ2-1, the V gene TRBV4-3; 7 positions agree with TRBD2. The CDR3 length is 18 residues. Germline trimming cut 3 bases from V and 7 bases from J; bases unmatched to any gene: 18. The germline gives CDR1 LGHNA, CDR2 YSLEER. CDR3 residues: CASSHLLYGGRDYNEQFF. CDR3 DNA sequence: TGCGCCAGCAGCCACCTTCTTTATGGCGGGAGAGACTATAATGAGCAGTTCTTC.

The chain carries TRBV5-6 and TRBJ1-1; TRBD1 matches at 11 bases. Per the germline V gene, CDR1 is SGHDT and CDR2 is YYEEEE. With V trimmed by 3 bases and J by 2 bases, 3 bases remained unmatched. This CDR3 has 15 residues. Here the CDR3 reads CASSYWTGGNTEAFF. CDR3 DNA: TGTGCCAGCAGCTACTGGACAGGGGGCAACACTGAAGCTTTCTTT.

V is TRBV25-1 and J is TRBJ2-5; TRBD2 might be the D (5 bases). V was clipped by 3 bases and J by 5 bases, with 13 bases between them. Germline V CDR1 and CDR2: MGHDK, SYGVNS. The CDR3 runs 14 residues. Written as DNA, the CDR3 is TGTGCCAGCAGTGATTTTGAGACTAAGGAGACCCAGTACTTC. Protein sequence: CASSDFETKETQYF.

The V call is TRBV5-1, the J call TRBJ2-1, with D perhaps TRBD2 (6 bases). Germline CDR1 reads SGHRS; CDR2 reads YFSETQ. This CDR3 has 16 residues. Trimming took off 3 bases at V and 0 bases at J, with 13 bases between the two ends. The CDR3 here is CASSWRDLSSYNEQFF. CDR3 sequence (DNA): TGCGCCAGCAGCTGGCGGGACCTGAGCTCCTACAATGAGCAGTTCTTC.

V is TRBV20-1 and J is TRBJ2-2, with TRBD1 as a possible D gene (5 bases). Trimming stripped 6 bases from V and 1 base from J, with 9 bases between. The CDR3 covers 13 residues. Germline CDR1 DFQATT, CDR2 SNEGSKA (reference sequence). The CDR3 bases are TGCAGTGCCAGGGCAGTGAACACCGGGGAGCTGTTTTTT. As protein: CSARAVNTGELFF.

The chain joins TRBV23-1 to TRBJ2-7; 13 nucleotides align to TRBD2. TRBV23-1 is identified as an open reading frame with a role that is uncertain. J gave up 1 base and V 4 bases, and 4 bases lay outside the gene matches. The CDR3 length is 16 residues. The CDR3 DNA reads TGCGCCAGCAGTCCCCTACTAGCGGGAGGGTCCTACGAGCAGTACTTC. This codes for CASSPLLAGGSYEQYF.

This clonotype has a single count. This chain joins TRBV5-4 and TRBJ2-4; TRBD1 matches at 10 bases. Trimming at V came to 2 bases and at J to 5 bases, leaving 4 bases not matched to a gene. The CDR3 contains 15 residues. Germline loops: CDR1 SGHNT, CDR2 YYREEE (reference sequence). CDR3 protein: CASSLDRGLENIQYF. DNA for the CDR3: TGTGCCAGCAGCTTAGACAGGGGGCTGGAAAACATTCAGTACTTC.

The chain has TRBV24-1 and TRBJ2-1, with D possibly matching TRBD2 (5 bases). The CDR3 is 13 residues long. V dropped 5 bases and J dropped 4 bases, with 8 bases sitting between them. Looked up from germline, CDR1 is KGHDR and CDR2 is SFDVKD. CDR3 nucleotide sequence: TGTGCCACCAGTGGAGCGGCTTACAATGAGCAGTTCTTC. This translates into CATSGAAYNEQFF.

This rearrangement joins TRBV10-3 to TRBJ2-5; D is perhaps TRBD2 (7 bases). Trimming took 10 bases from V and 5 from J, leaving 20 bases between them. CDR1 and CDR2 from the germline V gene are ENHRY and SYGVKD. There are 14 residues in the CDR3. The CDR3 is CATEEGEGWETQYF. For the CDR3, the DNA is TGTGCCACAGAAGAGGGGGAGGGCTGGGAGACCCAGTACTTC.

The CDR3 here is CSVDRGLGYTF. The CDR3 DNA is TGCAGCGTTGACAGGGGGCTTGGCTACACCTTC. The rearrangement joins TRBV29-1 to TRBJ1-2; 8 positions match TRBD1. V shed 3 bases and J 7 bases; nucleotides not matched to a gene: 1. The CDR3 runs 11 residues. CDR1 is SQVTM, CDR2 ANQGSEA, per germline.